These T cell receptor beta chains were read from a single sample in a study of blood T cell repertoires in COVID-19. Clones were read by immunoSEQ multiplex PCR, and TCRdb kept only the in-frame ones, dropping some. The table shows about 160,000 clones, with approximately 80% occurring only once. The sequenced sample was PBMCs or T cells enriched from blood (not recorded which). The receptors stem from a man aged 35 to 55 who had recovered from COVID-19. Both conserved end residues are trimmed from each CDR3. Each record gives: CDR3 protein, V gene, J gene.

CDR3: ARLRVNTGELF
V: TRBV6-4
J: TRBJ2-2

CDR3: ASSPRRQGYDGYT
V: TRBV18
J: TRBJ1-2

CDR3: ASSTAAASSYNSPLH
V: TRBV19
J: TRBJ1-6

CDR3: ASSRTGGGDQPQH
V: TRBV5-5
J: TRBJ1-5

CDR3: ASSSLRSAREKLF
V: TRBV11-2
J: TRBJ1-4

CDR3: ASSLQGSNTEAF
V: TRBV3-1/TRBV3-2
J: TRBJ1-1

CDR3: ASSGDRRNQPQH
V: TRBV9
J: TRBJ1-5

CDR3: ASSSPGGASYGYT
V: TRBV28
J: TRBJ1-2

CDR3: ASSLWWDSNSPLH
V: TRBV7-9
J: TRBJ1-6

CDR3: ASSLPLSGADTQY
V: TRBV5-1
J: TRBJ2-3

CDR3: ASSDRASGARQF
V: TRBV2
J: TRBJ2-1

CDR3: ASSTNQGTGISYEQY
V: TRBV27
J: TRBJ2-7

CDR3: ASSLEGGGTDTQY
V: TRBV5-4
J: TRBJ2-3

CDR3: ASSPLSSLYNEQF
V: TRBV18
J: TRBJ2-1

CDR3: ATSREAVGGNTEAF
V: TRBV15
J: TRBJ1-1

CDR3: ASSQAGGFDEKLF
V: TRBV5-1
J: TRBJ1-4

CDR3: AIRETEGKYEQY
V: TRBV10-3
J: TRBJ2-7

CDR3: ASSFGGAGGTEAF
V: TRBV5-8
J: TRBJ1-1

CDR3: ASSPSLSGNTIY
V: TRBV3-1/TRBV3-2
J: TRBJ1-3

CDR3: ASSGPAGAEAF
V: TRBV2
J: TRBJ1-1

CDR3: ASSPLSLDRGISYNEQF
V: TRBV19
J: TRBJ2-1

CDR3: ASSFGDYQPQH
V: TRBV5-6
J: TRBJ1-5